Here is one T cell receptor beta chain with its context. The source of the sample is a study of blood T cell repertoires in COVID-19. On the study more broadly: T cells, B-cell-depleted T cells, or PBMCs supplied cDNA or gDNA.

Deletions cut 6 bases from V and 4 bases from J, with 15 bases between. The CDR3 loop spans 14 amino acids. Germline CDR1 is LGHDT and CDR2 is YNNKEL (reference sequence). Followed longitudinally, the Seattle patients had been enrolled during active infection. Libraries were prepared by immunoSEQ multiplex PCR; TCRdb keeps only in-frame clonotypes and omits some of them. Seen here are about 360,000 clones, 86% observed once, and the top ten hold roughly 7.1%. This TCR derives from a woman aged 60-70 years with COVID-19, enrolled during active disease. The chain couples TRBV3-1 (or the pseudogene TRBV3-2) to TRBJ1-2; weak D call: TRBD1 (5 bases). Sequencing used peripheral blood. In DNA, the CDR3 is TGTGCCAGCAGTCCAGGGTATGTGGGCTATGGCTACACCTTC. This codes for CASSPGYVGYGYTF.